These 17 T cell receptor beta chains were all obtained from the same sample, sequenced in a study of spatial heterogeneity in lung cancer. Described time point: sample taken at primary tumor resection. Study results and limitations: Tracking of tumor mutation counts was seen in expanded intratumoral alpha and beta TCR counts.

In TCRdb, the 5' RACE reads were re-called with MiXCR into one record per CDR3 protein. The table records about 2,300 distinct CDR3 sequences, 15% to 20% of them present only once. Their antigens are not known. The source was lung tumor tissue, collected at surgery. These receptors were collected from a male donor with early-stage non-small cell lung cancer.

The sample holds a few counts of this clonotype. The chain couples TRBV12-3 or TRBV12-4 to TRBJ1-1; D is undetermined. This CDR3 is built from 13 residues. V was shortened by 0 bases and J by 0 bases, with 2 bases between the two germline ends. In DNA form, the CDR3 reads TGTGCCAGCAGTTTAGCCCTGAACACTGAAGCTTTCTTT. Protein sequence: CASSLALNTEAFF.

In this sample, this clonotype is medium-sized. The rearrangement links TRBV10-1 to TRBJ2-5, with a possible D match to TRBD2 (6 bases). Trimming took 2 bases from V and 4 from J, leaving 11 bases between them. Germline V gene sequence: CDR1 WNHNN, CDR2 SYGVQD (reference sequence). The CDR3 spans 14 residues. CDR3 coding DNA: TGCGCCAGCAGTGAGGACGTGGGAGGAGAGACCCAGTACTTC. Protein sequence: CASSEDVGGETQYF.

By sample fraction, this clonotype is medium-sized (0.01 to 0.1%). The chain recombines TRBV20-1 with TRBJ2-7; possible D gene TRBD2, 6 bases. This CDR3 has 13 amino acids. V was pared by 0 bases and J by 5 bases, with 11 bases between. Looked up from germline, CDR1 is DFQATT and CDR2 is SNEGSKA (reference sequence). The chain's CDR3 is CSARDAAGNEQYF. The CDR3 nucleotides are TGCAGTGCTAGAGACGCCGCGGGGAACGAGCAGTACTTC.

By frequency in the sample, this clonotype is medium-sized (0.01 to 0.1%). The rearrangement uses TRBV7-2 and TRBJ2-5, with D possibly being TRBD1 (7 bases). Looked up from germline, CDR1 is SGHTA and CDR2 is FQGNSA. There are 13 residues in the CDR3. Trimming removed 5 bases at V and 9 bases at J, with 16 bases between. The CDR3 here is CASSPDRSGAQYF. The CDR3 DNA is TGTGCCAGCAGCCCGGACAGGTCGGGGGCCCAGTACTTC.

This clonotype is labeled as large. The V and J genes are TRBV28 and TRBJ2-7, with 10 bases lining up with TRBD2. Trimming removed 2 bases from V and 4 bases from J; junction bases left unmatched: 8. Germline CDR1 and CDR2: MDHEN and SYDVKM. This CDR3 contains 16 residues. The CDR3 DNA reads TGTGCCAGCAGTTTAATGTCCCTAGCGGGGGCTTACGAGCAGTACTTC. This codes for CASSLMSLAGAYEQYF. The complete variable domain, with remaining parts taken from reference TRBV28 and TRBJ2-7, reads DVKVTQSSRYLVKRTGEKVFLECVQDMDHENMFWYRQDPGLGLRLIYFSYDVKMKEKGDIPEGYSVSREKKERFSLILESASTNQTSMYLCASSLMSLAGAYEQYFGPGTRLTVT.

Judged by abundance, this clonotype is medium-sized. V is TRBV27 and J is TRBJ2-5; possibly TRBD1 for D (6 bases). Between the trimmed V and J ends, which lost 2 bases and 1 base, there was a span of 11 bases. The germline gives CDR1 MNHEY, CDR2 SMNVEV (reference sequence). The CDR3 runs to 15 residues. The CDR3 reads CASSLHRVSQETQYF. In nucleotides, the CDR3 is TGTGCCAGCAGTTTACACAGGGTGAGCCAAGAGACCCAGTACTTC.

This clonotype was seen more than once but under ten times. This chain connects TRBV24-1 to TRBJ1-1; TRBD1 matches at 11 bases. The J segment lost 1 base and the V segment lost 7 bases, leaving 4 bases of the junction unmatched. Germline-derived CDR1 and CDR2 are KGHDR and SFDVKD. CDR3 size: 15 residues. The CDR3 reads CATSGQGAQNTEAFF. The CDR3 DNA reads TGTGCCACCAGCGGACAGGGGGCCCAGAACACTGAAGCTTTCTTT.

The genes are TRBV30 and TRBJ1-6; 9 bases are shared with TRBD1. Per the germline V gene, CDR1 is GTSNPN and CDR2 is SVGIG (reference sequence). The ends lost 6 bases at V and 10 bases at J; junction bases unmatched: 4. CDR3 length equals 12 residues. The CDR3 protein is CACGQGPSPLHF. CDR3 DNA sequence: TGTGCCTGTGGACAGGGGCCGTCACCCCTCCACTTT.

Relative to its sample, this clonotype is large. The chain carries TRBV20-1 and TRBJ2-7; 7 bases agree with TRBD1. The CDR3 spans 11 residues. V shed 5 bases, J shed 6 bases, and the junction held 4 bases outside the gene matches. Looked up from germline, CDR1 is DFQATT and CDR2 is SNEGSKA (reference sequence). DNA for the CDR3: TGCAGTGCTGACAGGGTTCGCGAGCAGTACTTC. This encodes CSADRVREQYF.

By share of the sample, this clonotype is medium-sized. The chain joins TRBV28 to TRBJ2-3; 7 bases agree with TRBD1. Unmatched junction bases numbered 7, after V lost 0 bases and J lost 7 bases. Per germline, CDR1 MDHEN and CDR2 SYDVKM. CDR3 length equals 15 residues. The CDR3, as DNA: TGTGCCAGCAGTTTATGGGACAGGACCTTTAATACGCAGTATTTT. This sequence encodes CASSLWDRTFNTQYF.

The CDR3 nucleotides are TGTGCCAGCAGTGCAGGGTCCCTCACAGATACGCAGTATTTT. This gives the protein CASSAGSLTDTQYF. The chain employs TRBV9 and TRBJ2-3; perhaps TRBD1 as D (5 bases). CDR1 is SGDLS, CDR2 YYNGEE, per germline. V was cut by 5 bases and J by 2 bases, with 12 bases left in between. CDR3 length equals 14 residues.

By share, this clonotype counts as medium-sized (0.01 to 0.1%). The chain employs TRBV28 and TRBJ1-5, with 9 bases fitting TRBD1. Germline V gives CDR1 MDHEN, CDR2 SYDVKM. The V and J ends lost 7 bases and 5 bases, in that order; junction bases with no gene match: 9. The CDR3 is 15 residues long. The DNA for the CDR3 is TGTGCCAGCAACCTCCTCCGGGACAGGGATCAGCCCCAGCATTTT. As protein: CASNLLRDRDQPQHF. The full variable domain, completed using reference TRBV28 and TRBJ1-5, is DVKVTQSSRYLVKRTGEKVFLECVQDMDHENMFWYRQDPGLGLRLIYFSYDVKMKEKGDIPEGYSVSREKKERFSLILESASTNQTSMYLCASNLLRDRDQPQHFGDGTRLSIL.

This clonotype qualifies as medium-sized (0.01 to 0.1%). The rearrangement uses TRBV6-5 and TRBJ2-4, with 9 bases aligning to TRBD1. J gave up 8 bases and V 6 bases, and 5 bases lay outside the gene matches. The CDR3 extends over 13 amino acids. In germline, CDR1 is MNHEY, CDR2 SVGAGI. Written as DNA, the CDR3 is TGTGCCAGCAGCACACAGGGGGCTGACATTCAGTACTTC. Translated: CASSTQGADIQYF.

This clonotype counts as medium-sized. The chain uses TRBV7-2 and TRBJ2-1; D ambiguous. V was shortened by 3 bases and J by 8 bases, with 5 bases between the two germline ends. The CDR3 contains 11 residues. The germline V gene encodes CDR1 SGHTA and CDR2 FQGNSA. CDR3 nucleotides: TGTGCCAGCAGCTTTTGGGATGAGCAGTTCTTC. Protein product: CASSFWDEQFF.

This clonotype is deemed medium-sized. The V call is TRBV2, the J call TRBJ1-5; the D is unclear. CDR3 length: 13 residues. CDR1 and CDR2 (germline): SNHLY, FYNNEI. Trimming removed 3 bases from V and 11 bases from J, with 14 bases in between. CDR3 coding DNA: TGTGCCAGCAGTGAGGCAGGCATACGGACCCAGCATTTT. Residues: CASSEAGIRTQHF.

This clonotype is termed medium-sized. V gene TRBV28 combines with J gene TRBJ2-1; possibly TRBD2 for D (6 bases). V dropped 2 bases and J dropped 4 bases, with 12 bases sitting between them. The CDR3 has 15 residues. CDR1 and CDR2 from the germline V gene are MDHEN and SYDVKM. CDR3 loop: CASSLPGLMYNEQFF. CDR3 bases: TGTGCCAGCAGTTTACCGGGACTCATGTACAATGAGCAGTTCTTC.

The chain recombines TRBV4-3 with TRBJ1-1; maybe TRBD1 (6 bases). The germline V gene has CDR1 LGHNA and CDR2 YSLEER. The CDR3 covers 15 residues. With 2 bases removed from V and 4 bases from J, the gap between germline ends came to 14 bases. CDR3 sequence reads: CASSQYTGSRTEAFF. CDR3 in DNA: TGCGCCAGCAGCCAATATACAGGGTCTCGCACTGAAGCTTTCTTT.